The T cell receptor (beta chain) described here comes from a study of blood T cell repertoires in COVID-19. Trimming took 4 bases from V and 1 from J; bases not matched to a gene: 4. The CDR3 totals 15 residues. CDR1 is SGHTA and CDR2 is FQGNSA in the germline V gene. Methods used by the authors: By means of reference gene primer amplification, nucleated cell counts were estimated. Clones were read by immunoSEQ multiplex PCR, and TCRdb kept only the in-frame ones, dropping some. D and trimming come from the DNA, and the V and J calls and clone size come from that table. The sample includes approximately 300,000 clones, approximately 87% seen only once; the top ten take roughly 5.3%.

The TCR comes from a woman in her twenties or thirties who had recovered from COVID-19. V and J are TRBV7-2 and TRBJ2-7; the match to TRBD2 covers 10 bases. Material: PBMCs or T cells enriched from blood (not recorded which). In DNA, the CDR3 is TGTGCCAGCAGCTCCCAGCGGGGGGGATCCTACGAGCAGTACTTC. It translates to CASSSQRGGSYEQYF.